This TCR beta chain was retrieved from a study of regulatory T cells in long-lasting Graves disease. About the research overall: By definition, persistent Graves' disease involved antithyroid drugs for over 5 years alongside positive TSH receptor antibodies.

V lost 1 base, J lost 2 bases, and 12 bases stayed unmatched. CDR3 size: 18 residues. Germline-derived CDR1 and CDR2 are SEHNR and FQNEAQ (reference sequence). Building of the TCR beta libraries involved iRepertoire HTBI primers and Arm-PCR of CDR3 regions. In the study's own analysis: Gene usage covered 50 to 75 TRBV and more than 13 TRBJ segments. MiXCR was run by TCRdb on the multiplex PCR reads, yielding one entry per CDR3 protein. V and J calls and clone size were set by TCRdb, not the authors. Of over 350,000 distinct CDR3 sequences in the sample, under 25% were seen once. The sample's time point: persistent/refractory GD, antithyroid drugs over 5 years with positive TRAb. With RNA extracted from PBMCs as input, the TCR library was made. Findings and limits, study-wide: Between persistent patients, thousands of public clonotypes were shared, exceeding the 966 shared between new patients. TCR diversity in persistent Graves' patients was below that of newly diagnosed ones.

To note about this clonotype: Its antigen is not identified.

The sequence was obtained from a female donor with Graves disease. The source was peripheral blood mononuclear cells (PBMCs), collected when the disease was refractory, from a patient treated with antithyroid drugs. This rearrangement joins TRBV7-9 to TRBJ2-7; 9 bases align to TRBD1. The CDR3 DNA sequence: TGTGCCAGCAGCTTAGGGGGACAGGGTTCACCGAGGACCTACGAGCAGTACTTC. Amino acids: CASSLGGQGSPRTYEQYF.